This entry is about one T cell receptor (beta chain). The data derive from a study of blood T cell repertoires in COVID-19. Whole-study context: The study drew acute and convalescent COVID-19 samples from the United States, Italy and Spain.

The germline V gene encodes CDR1 MNHEY and CDR2 SVGEGT. The CDR3 sequence is 14 residues long. The V gene lost 5 bases and the J gene lost 4 bases, with 11 bases spanning the gap. Authors' analysis steps: By means of reference gene primer amplification, nucleated cell counts were estimated. The table came from immunoSEQ multiplex PCR; TCRdb's copy has only in-frame clones and leaves some out. V, J and clone size reflect that table, while D and trimming were determined from the DNA. Of about 60,000 clones in the sample, roughly 87% are singletons; the top ten hold 10%. The receptor was isolated from a human donor with acute or convalescent COVID-19. The donor label of this sample is uncertain. J is TRBJ2-2 and V is TRBV6-2 or TRBV6-3; weak D call: TRBD2 (6 bases). Sample: peripheral blood. The CDR3 reads CASSRGAGTGELFF. The CDR3 DNA reads as TGTGCCAGCAGTCGCGGGGCGGGCACCGGGGAGCTGTTTTTT.